This T cell receptor (beta chain) was sequenced during a study of PD-1 blockade in classical Hodgkin lymphoma. Sequenced by immunoSEQ multiplex PCR; TCRdb stores in-frame clones only, minus some. The table shows about 10,000 clones, with around 74% occurring only once. All trial patients relapsed after autologous stem cell transplantation. Study results and limitations: CD4+ TCR diversity rose significantly by C4D1, and CD8+ TCR diversity did not. Lower baseline TCR diversity was reported for newly diagnosed patients than for healthy donors. The diversity seen at baseline in complete responders resembled that of newly diagnosed patients.

CDR1 MNHNY and CDR2 SVGAGI come from the germline V gene (reference sequence). With 6 bases removed from V and 4 bases from J, the gap between germline ends came to 9 bases. The CDR3 has 12 residues. In the case of this clone: Its target is not known.

The specimen was peripheral blood mononuclear cells (PBMCs), collected at baseline. This TCR came from a human donor with classical Hodgkin lymphoma. The rearrangement uses TRBV6-6 and TRBJ1-2; D might be TRBD1 (5 bases). The CDR3 region has the DNA TGTGCCAGCAGACGGGGACCCTATGGCTACACCTTC. As protein: CASRRGPYGYTF.